This T cell receptor (beta chain) was captured by sequencing in a study of tumor-infiltrating lymphocytes in localized non-small cell lung cancer. Sequenced by immunoSEQ multiplex PCR; TCRdb stores in-frame clones only, minus some. The table includes about 12,000 clones, more than 75% detected once. The CDR3 runs 14 residues. From germline, CDR1 is SGHTA and CDR2 FQGTGA. J was trimmed by 8 bases and V by 5 bases; bases with no gene match: 9. The V and J genes are TRBV7-3 and TRBJ2-1; 7 bases are shared with TRBD2. This clonotype was sampled from a human donor with non-small cell lung cancer. Sequenced: lung tumor tissue. CDR3 amino acids: CASSPNPTSYEQFF. The CDR3 DNA reads TGTGCCAGCAGCCCGAATCCGACTAGCTATGAGCAGTTCTTC.